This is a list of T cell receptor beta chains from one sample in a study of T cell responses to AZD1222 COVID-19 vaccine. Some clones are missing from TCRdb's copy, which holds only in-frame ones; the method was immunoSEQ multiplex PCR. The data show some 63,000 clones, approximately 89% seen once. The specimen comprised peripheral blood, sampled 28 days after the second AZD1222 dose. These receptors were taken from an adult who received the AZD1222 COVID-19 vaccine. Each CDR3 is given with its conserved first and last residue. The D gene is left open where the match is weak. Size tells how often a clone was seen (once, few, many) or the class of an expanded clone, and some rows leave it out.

CDR3 DNA: TGTGCCAGCAGCCCCCGCCCGGCTGGGAGGACCCAGCATTTT
CDR3 protein: CASSPRPAGRTQHF
J gene: TRBJ1-5
D gene: NA
clone size: NA
V gene: TRBV28

CDR3 DNA: TGTGCCAGCAGCCAAGTTTCCAGGGGGAATGAAAAACTGTTTTTT
CDR3 protein: CASSQVSRGNEKLFF
J gene: TRBJ1-4
D gene: TRBD1
clone size: few
V gene: TRBV4-2

CDR3 DNA: TGTGCCAGCAGCCCCTCTCATCTAGCGGGGGGAGAGACCCAGTACTTC
CDR3 protein: CASSPSHLAGGETQYF
J gene: TRBJ2-5
D gene: TRBD2
clone size: NA
V gene: TRBV28

CDR3 DNA: TGCGCCAGCAGCCCGAACACAGATACGCAGTATTTT
CDR3 protein: CASSPNTDTQYF
J gene: TRBJ2-3
D gene: NA
clone size: NA
V gene: TRBV28

CDR3 DNA: TGTGCCACCAGCAAAGCTACCGGTGGCTACACCTTC
CDR3 protein: CATSKATGGYTF
J gene: TRBJ1-2
D gene: NA
clone size: NA
V gene: TRBV15

CDR3 DNA: TGCAGCGTCCCGGGCCAGACCTACGAGCAGTACTTC
CDR3 protein: CSVPGQTYEQYF
J gene: TRBJ2-7
D gene: NA
clone size: NA
V gene: TRBV29-1

CDR3 DNA: TGCAGTACCAGGGGGCAGGGTGAAGCTTTCTTT
CDR3 protein: CSTRGQGEAFF
J gene: TRBJ1-1
D gene: TRBD1
clone size: NA
V gene: TRBV20-1

CDR3 DNA: TGTGCCAGCAGCCGTGAACCGGGACGGCAGTTCTTC
CDR3 protein: CASSREPGRQFF
J gene: TRBJ2-1
D gene: NA
clone size: NA
V gene: TRBV21-1

CDR3 DNA: TGCGCCAGCAGCCAAGACAGGGGGCGATCCTACGAGCAGTACTTC
CDR3 protein: CASSQDRGRSYEQYF
J gene: TRBJ2-7
D gene: TRBD1
clone size: NA
V gene: TRBV4-3

CDR3 DNA: TGTGCCGTGACACAGGGGAAGGGAGGCTACACCTTC
CDR3 protein: CAVTQGKGGYTF
J gene: TRBJ1-2
D gene: TRBD1
clone size: NA
V gene: TRBV10-3

CDR3 DNA: TGTGCCAGCAGTCCGACAGGGGGGGACTATGGCTACACCTTC
CDR3 protein: CASSPTGGDYGYTF
J gene: TRBJ1-2
D gene: TRBD1
clone size: NA
V gene: TRBV6-5